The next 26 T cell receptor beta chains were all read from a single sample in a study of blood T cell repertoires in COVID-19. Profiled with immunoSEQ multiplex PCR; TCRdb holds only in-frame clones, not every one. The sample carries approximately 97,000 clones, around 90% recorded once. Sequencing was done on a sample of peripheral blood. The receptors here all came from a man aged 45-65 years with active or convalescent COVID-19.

This chain's CDR3 is CASSFGWTGDNEQFF. The CDR3 nucleotides read TGTGCCAGCAGTTTCGGCTGGACAGGGGACAATGAGCAGTTCTTC. J is TRBJ2-1 and V is TRBV28; 9 bases align to TRBD1. Germline assignment: CDR1 MDHEN and CDR2 SYDVKM. With 3 bases clipped from V and 5 bases from J, the junction kept 5 bases outside the gene matches. This CDR3 is built from 15 residues.

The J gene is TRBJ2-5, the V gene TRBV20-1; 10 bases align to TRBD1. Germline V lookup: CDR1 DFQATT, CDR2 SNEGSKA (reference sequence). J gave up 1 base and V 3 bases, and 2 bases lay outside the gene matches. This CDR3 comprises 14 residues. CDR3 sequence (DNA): TGCAGTGCTAGTGGGACAGGGGTCCAAGAGACCCAGTACTTC. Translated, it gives CSASGTGVQETQYF.

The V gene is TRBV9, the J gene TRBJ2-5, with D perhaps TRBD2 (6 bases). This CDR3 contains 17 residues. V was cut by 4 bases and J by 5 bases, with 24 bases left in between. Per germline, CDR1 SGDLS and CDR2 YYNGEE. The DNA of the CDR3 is TGTGCCAGCAGCCCATTAGGCAGTGGCGGGGCTCGGGAGACCCAGTACTTC. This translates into CASSPLGSGGARETQYF.

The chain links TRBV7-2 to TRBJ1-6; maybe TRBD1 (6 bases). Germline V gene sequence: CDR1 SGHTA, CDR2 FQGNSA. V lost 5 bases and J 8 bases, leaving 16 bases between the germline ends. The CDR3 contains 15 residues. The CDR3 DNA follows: TGTGCCAGCAGCGTAAGACAGGTGATGGATTCACCCCTCCACTTT. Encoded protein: CASSVRQVMDSPLHF. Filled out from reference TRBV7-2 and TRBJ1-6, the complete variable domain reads GAGVSQSPSNKVTEKGKDVELRCDPISGHTALYWYRQSLGQGLEFLIYFQGNSAPDKSGLPSDRFSAERTGGSVSTLTIQRTQQEDSAVYLCASSVRQVMDSPLHFGNGTRLTVT.

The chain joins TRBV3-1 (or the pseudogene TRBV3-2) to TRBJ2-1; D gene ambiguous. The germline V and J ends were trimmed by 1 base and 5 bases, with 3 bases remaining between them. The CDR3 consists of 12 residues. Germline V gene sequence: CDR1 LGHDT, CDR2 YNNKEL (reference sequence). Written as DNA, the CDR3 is TGTGCCAGCAGCCAAGTTAACAATGAGCAGTTCTTC. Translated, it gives CASSQVNNEQFF.

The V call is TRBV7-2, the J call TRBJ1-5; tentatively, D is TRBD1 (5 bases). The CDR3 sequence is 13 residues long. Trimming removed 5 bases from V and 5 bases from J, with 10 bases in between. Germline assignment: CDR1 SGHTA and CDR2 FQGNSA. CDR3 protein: CASSPQGYQPQHF. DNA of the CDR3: TGTGCCAGCAGCCCCCAGGGATATCAGCCCCAGCATTTT.

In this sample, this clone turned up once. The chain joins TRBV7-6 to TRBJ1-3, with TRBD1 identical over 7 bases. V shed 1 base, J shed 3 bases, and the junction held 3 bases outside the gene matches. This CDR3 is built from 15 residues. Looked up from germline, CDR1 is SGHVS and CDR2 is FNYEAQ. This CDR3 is CASSLGQGVGNTIYF. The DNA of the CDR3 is TGTGCCAGCAGCTTAGGACAGGGAGTTGGAAACACCATATATTTT.

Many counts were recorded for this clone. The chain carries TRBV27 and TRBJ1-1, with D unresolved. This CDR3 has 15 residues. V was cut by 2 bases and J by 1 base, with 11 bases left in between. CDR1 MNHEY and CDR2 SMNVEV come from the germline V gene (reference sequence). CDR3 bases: TGTGCCAGCAGTTTAGTTAGGGAGACGAACACTGAAGCTTTCTTT. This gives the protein CASSLVRETNTEAFF.

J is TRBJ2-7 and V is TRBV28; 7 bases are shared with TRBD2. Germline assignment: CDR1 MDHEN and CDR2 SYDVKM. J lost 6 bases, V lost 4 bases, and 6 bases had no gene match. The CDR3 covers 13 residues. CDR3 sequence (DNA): TGTGCCAGCAGTTCGGGACCGGGGGGCGAGCAGTACGTC. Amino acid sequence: CASSSGPGGEQYV.

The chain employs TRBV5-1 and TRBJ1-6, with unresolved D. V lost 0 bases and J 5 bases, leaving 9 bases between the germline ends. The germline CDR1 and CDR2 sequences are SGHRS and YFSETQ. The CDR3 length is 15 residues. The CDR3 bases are TGCGCCAGCAGCTTGGCACAGCCCAATAATTCACCCCTCCACTTT. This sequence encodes CASSLAQPNNSPLHF.

In nucleotides, the CDR3 is TGTGCCAGCAGCTCCGAACAGGGTAACGCCATATATTTT. Residues: CASSSEQGNAIYF. J is TRBJ1-3 and V is TRBV7-9; maybe TRBD1 (6 bases). With 4 bases removed from V and 11 bases from J, the gap between germline ends came to 15 bases. The length of the CDR3 is 13 residues. Per germline, CDR1 SEHNR and CDR2 FQNEAQ (reference sequence).

The CDR3 sequence is CASSQGQLNTGELFF. CDR3 nucleotide sequence: TGTGCCAGCAGCCAAGGGCAATTGAACACCGGGGAGCTGTTTTTT. This chain connects TRBV3-1 (or the pseudogene TRBV3-2) to TRBJ2-2; D ambiguous. The CDR3 is 15 residues long. CDR1 is LGHDT, CDR2 YNNKEL, per germline (reference sequence). With 1 base removed from V and 1 base from J, the gap between germline ends came to 7 bases.

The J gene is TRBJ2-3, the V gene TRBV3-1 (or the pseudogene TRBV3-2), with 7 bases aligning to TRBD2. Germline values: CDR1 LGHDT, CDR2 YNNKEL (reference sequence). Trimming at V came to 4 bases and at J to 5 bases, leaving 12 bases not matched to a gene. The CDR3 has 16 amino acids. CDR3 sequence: CASSPLTGGSGDTQYF. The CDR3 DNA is TGTGCCAGCAGCCCCCTGACGGGGGGTAGTGGAGATACGCAGTATTTT.

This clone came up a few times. CDR3 DNA sequence: TGTGCCAGCAGCTCCTTAGCGGGCCTTAGCACAGATACGCAGTATTTT. This sequence encodes CASSSLAGLSTDTQYF. V usage is TRBV7-2 and J usage is TRBJ2-3, with 7 bases fitting TRBD2. The CDR3 is 16 residues long. CDR1 is SGHTA and CDR2 is FQGNSA in the germline V gene. J gave up 0 bases and V 4 bases, and 7 bases lay outside the gene matches.

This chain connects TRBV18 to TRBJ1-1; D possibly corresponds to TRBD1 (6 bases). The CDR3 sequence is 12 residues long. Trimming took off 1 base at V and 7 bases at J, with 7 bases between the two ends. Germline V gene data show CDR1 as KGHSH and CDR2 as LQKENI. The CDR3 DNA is TGTGCCAGCTCACCACGACAGGATGAAGCTTTCTTT. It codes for CASSPRQDEAFF.

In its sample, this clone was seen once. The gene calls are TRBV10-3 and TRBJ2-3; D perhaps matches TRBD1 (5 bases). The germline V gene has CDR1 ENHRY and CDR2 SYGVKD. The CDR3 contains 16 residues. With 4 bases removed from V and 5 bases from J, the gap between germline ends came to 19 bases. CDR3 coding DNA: TGTGCCATCAGTGCCCAAGGACAAGCCATAGGAGATACGCAGTATTTT. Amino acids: CAISAQGQAIGDTQYF.

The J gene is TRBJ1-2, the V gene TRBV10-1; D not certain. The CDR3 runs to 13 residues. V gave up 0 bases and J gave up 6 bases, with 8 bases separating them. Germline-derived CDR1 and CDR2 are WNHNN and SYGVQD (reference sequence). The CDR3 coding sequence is TGCGCCAGCAGTGAGTCCTTCGGTGATGGCTACACCTTC. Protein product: CASSESFGDGYTF.

CDR3 nucleotide sequence: TGTGCCAGCAGCTTAGGACAGGGTGTTTACGAGCAGTACTTC. It specifies CASSLGQGVYEQYF. This rearrangement joins TRBV7-9 to TRBJ2-7; 7 bases align to TRBD1. The CDR3 runs 14 residues. V was pared by 1 base and J by 4 bases, with 4 bases of the junction left unmatched. Germline V gene sequence: CDR1 SEHNR, CDR2 FQNEAQ (reference sequence).

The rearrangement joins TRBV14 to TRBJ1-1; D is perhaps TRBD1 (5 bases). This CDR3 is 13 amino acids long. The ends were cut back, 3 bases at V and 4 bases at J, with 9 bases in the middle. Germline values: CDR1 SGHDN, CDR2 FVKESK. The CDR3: CASSQTTGTEAFF. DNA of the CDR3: TGTGCCAGCAGCCAGACCACAGGCACTGAAGCTTTCTTT.

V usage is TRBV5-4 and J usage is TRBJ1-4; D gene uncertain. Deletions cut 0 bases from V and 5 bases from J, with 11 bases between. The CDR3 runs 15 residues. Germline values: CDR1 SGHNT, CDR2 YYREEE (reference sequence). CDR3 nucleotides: TGTGCCAGCAGCTTGGCCGGAGGACGGAATGAAAAACTGTTTTTT. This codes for CASSLAGGRNEKLFF. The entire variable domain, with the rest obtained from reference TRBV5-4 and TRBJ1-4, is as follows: ETGVTQSPTHLIKTRGQQVTLRCSSQSGHNTVSWYQQALGQGPQFIFQYYREEENGRGNFPPRFSGLQFPNYSSELNVNALELDDSALYLCASSLAGGRNEKLFFGSGTQLSVL.

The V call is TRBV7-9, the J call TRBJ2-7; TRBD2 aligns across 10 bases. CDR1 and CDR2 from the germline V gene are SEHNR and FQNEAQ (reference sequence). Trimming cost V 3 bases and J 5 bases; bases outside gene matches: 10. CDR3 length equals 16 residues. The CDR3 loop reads CASSLGAGTSVDEQYF. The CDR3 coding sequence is TGTGCCAGCAGCTTGGGGGCCGGGACTAGCGTCGACGAGCAGTACTTC.

The CDR3 nucleotides read TGTGCCAGCAGCTTCGAGTGGCAAGAGACCCAGTACTTC. This translates into CASSFEWQETQYF. V usage is TRBV7-8 and J usage is TRBJ2-5; no reliable D call. The CDR3 spans 13 residues. Germline V gives CDR1 SGHVS, CDR2 FQNEAQ. Trimming took 3 bases from V and 2 from J, leaving 7 bases between them.

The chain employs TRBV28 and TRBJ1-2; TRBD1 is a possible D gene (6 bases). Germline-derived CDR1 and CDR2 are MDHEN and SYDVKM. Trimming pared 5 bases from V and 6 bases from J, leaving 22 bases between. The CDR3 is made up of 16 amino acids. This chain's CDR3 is CASSPLRVDTGNGYTF. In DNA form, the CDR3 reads TGTGCCAGCAGTCCTCTTAGGGTCGATACAGGGAATGGCTACACCTTC.

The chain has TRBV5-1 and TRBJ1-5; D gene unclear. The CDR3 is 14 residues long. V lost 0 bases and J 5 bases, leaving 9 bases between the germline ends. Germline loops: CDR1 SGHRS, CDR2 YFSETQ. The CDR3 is CASSLGQEDQPQHF. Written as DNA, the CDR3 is TGCGCCAGCAGCTTGGGTCAGGAGGATCAGCCCCAGCATTTT.

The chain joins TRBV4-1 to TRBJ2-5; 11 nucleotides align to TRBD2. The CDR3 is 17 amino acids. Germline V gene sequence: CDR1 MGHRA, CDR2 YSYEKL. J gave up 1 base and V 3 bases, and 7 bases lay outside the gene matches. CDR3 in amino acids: CASSQGSSGGTQETQYF. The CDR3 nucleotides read TGCGCCAGCAGCCAGGGGTCTAGCGGGGGGACCCAAGAGACCCAGTACTTC.

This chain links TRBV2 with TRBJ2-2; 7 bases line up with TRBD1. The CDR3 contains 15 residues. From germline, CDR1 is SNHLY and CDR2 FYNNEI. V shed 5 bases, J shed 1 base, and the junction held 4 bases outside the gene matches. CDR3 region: CASSRRQGNTGELFF. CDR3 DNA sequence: TGTGCCAGCAGTCGACGACAGGGGAACACCGGGGAGCTGTTTTTT.